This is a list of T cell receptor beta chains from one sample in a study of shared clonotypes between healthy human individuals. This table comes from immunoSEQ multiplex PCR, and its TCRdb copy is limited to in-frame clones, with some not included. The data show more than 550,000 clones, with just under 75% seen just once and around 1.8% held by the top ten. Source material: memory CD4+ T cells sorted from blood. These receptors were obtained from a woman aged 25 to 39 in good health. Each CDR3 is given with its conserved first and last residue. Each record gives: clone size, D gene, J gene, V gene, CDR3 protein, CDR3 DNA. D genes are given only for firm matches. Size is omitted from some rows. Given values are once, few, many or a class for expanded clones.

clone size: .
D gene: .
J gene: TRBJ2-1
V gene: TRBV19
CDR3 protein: CASSNLVPEQIF
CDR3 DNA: TGTGCCAGTAGTAACCTCGTTCCTGAGCAGATCTTC

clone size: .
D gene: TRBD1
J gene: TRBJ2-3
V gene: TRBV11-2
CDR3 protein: CASSPGTGYTDTQYF
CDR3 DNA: TGTGCCAGCAGCCCCGGGACAGGGTACACAGATACGCAGTATTTT

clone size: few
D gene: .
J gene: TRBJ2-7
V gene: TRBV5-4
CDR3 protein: CASSRPLQGHEQYF
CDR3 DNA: TGTGCCAGCAGCCGGCCCTTACAGGGCCACGAGCAGTACTTC

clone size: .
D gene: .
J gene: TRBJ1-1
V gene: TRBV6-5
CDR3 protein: CASSYTGPPNTEAFF
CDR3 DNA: TGTGCCAGCAGTTATACCGGGCCCCCGAACACTGAAGCTTTCTTT

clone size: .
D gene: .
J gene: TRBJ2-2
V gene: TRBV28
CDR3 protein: CASSLLRETNTGELFF
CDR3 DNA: TGTGCCAGCAGTTTACTTCGAGAAACGAACACCGGGGAGCTGTTTTTT

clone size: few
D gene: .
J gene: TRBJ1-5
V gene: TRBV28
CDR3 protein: CASSLGSGNQPQHF
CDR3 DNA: TGTGCCAGCTCACTGGGTTCGGGCAATCAGCCCCAGCATTTT

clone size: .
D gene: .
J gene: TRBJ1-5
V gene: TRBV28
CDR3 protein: CASRPIREFNQPQHF
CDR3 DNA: TGTGCCAGCAGGCCCATCAGGGAATTCAATCAGCCCCAGCATTTT

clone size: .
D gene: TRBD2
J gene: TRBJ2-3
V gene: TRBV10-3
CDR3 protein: CAIRPASSGLTDTQYF
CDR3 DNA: TGTGCCATCAGACCCGCCTCTAGCGGGCTCACAGATACGCAGTATTTT

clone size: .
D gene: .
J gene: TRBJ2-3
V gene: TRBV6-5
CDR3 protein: CASSYFLGSTDTQYF
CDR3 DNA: TGTGCCAGCAGTTACTTTCTAGGTAGCACAGATACGCAGTATTTT

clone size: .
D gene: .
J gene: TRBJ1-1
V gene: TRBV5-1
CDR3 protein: CASSPGPHTEAFF
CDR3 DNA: TGCGCCAGCAGCCCCGGGCCCCACACTGAAGCTTTCTTT

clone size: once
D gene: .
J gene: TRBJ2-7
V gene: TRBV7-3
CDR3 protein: CASSLQRDSYEQYF
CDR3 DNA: TGTGCCAGCAGCTTGCAAAGGGATTCCTACGAGCAGTACTTC

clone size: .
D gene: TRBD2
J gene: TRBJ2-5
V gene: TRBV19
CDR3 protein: CASSTSGRARGETQYF
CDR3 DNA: TGTGCCAGTAGTACTAGCGGGAGGGCCCGAGGGGAGACCCAGTACTTC

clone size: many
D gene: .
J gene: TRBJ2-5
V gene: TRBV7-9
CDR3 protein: CASSSGSSETQYF
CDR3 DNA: TGTGCCAGCAGCTCTGGCAGCTCCGAGACCCAGTACTTC

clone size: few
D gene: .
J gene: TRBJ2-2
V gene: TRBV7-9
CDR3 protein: CASSFKGGTGELFF
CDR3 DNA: TGTGCCAGCAGCTTTAAAGGGGGGACCGGGGAGCTGTTTTTT

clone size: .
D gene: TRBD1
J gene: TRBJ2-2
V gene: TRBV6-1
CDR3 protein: CASSEQGAGELFF
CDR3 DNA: TGTGCCAGCAGTGAACAGGGGGCCGGGGAGCTGTTTTTT

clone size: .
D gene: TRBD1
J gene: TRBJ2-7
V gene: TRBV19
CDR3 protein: CASSILGQGLTYEQYF
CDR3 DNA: TGTGCCAGTAGTATTCTGGGACAGGGACTAACCTACGAGCAGTACTTC

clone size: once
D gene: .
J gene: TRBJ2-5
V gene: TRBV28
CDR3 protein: CASGRTAQETQYF
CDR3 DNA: TGTGCCAGCGGACGGACAGCCCAAGAGACCCAGTACTTC

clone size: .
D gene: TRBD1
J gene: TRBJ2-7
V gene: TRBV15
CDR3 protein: CATSRDFRSGGSEQYF
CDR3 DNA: TGTGCCACCAGCAGAGATTTCAGGTCAGGGGGCAGCGAGCAGTACTTC

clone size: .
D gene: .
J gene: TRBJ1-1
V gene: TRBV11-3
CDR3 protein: CASSLARDRKAFF
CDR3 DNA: TGTGCCAGCAGCTTAGCGAGAGACAGGAAAGCTTTCTTT

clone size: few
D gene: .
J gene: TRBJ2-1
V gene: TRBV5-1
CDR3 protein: CASSLSSGAYNEQFF
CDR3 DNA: TGCGCCAGCAGCCTTTCGTCAGGGGCCTACAATGAGCAGTTCTTC

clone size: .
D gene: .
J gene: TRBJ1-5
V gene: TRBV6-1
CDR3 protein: CASSNPGPSNQPQHF
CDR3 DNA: TGTGCCAGCAGTAACCCGGGACCAAGCAATCAGCCCCAGCATTTT

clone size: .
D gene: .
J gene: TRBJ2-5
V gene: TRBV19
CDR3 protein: CASSLLTAKETQYF
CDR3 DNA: TGTGCCAGTAGCCTCCTGACAGCAAAAGAGACCCAGTACTTC

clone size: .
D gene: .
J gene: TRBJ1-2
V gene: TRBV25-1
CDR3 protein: CASRGGWGTYGYTF
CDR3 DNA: TGTGCCAGCAGAGGGGGGTGGGGGACCTATGGCTACACCTTC

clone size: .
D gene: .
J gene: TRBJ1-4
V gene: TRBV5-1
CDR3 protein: CASSFLATNEKLFF
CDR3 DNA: TGCGCCAGCAGCTTTCTGGCAACTAATGAAAAACTGTTTTTT

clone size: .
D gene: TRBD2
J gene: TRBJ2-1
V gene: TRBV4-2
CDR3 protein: CASSQERLAGNGNEQFF
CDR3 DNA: TGTGCCAGCAGCCAGGAGAGACTAGCGGGGAATGGGAATGAGCAGTTCTTC

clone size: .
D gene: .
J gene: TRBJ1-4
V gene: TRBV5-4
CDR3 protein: CASSLAGNEKLFF
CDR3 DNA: TGTGCCAGCAGCTTGGCGGGAAATGAAAAACTGTTTTTT

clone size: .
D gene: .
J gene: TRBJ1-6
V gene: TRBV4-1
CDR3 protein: CASSPGTSANSPLHF
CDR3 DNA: TGCGCCAGCAGCCCCGGGACGTCCGCGAATTCACCCCTCCACTTT

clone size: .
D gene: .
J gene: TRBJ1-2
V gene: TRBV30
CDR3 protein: CACNRARGYGYTF
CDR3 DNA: TGTGCCTGTAACCGGGCCAGAGGGTATGGCTACACCTTC

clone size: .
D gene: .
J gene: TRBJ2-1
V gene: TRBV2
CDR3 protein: CASTPLASMSNEQFF
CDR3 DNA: TGTGCCAGCACACCGTTAGCTTCGATGAGCAATGAGCAGTTCTTC

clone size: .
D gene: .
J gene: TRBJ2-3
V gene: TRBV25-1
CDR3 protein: CASSEGGAARADTQYF
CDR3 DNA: TGTGCCAGCAGTGAAGGGGGGGCCGCTCGAGCAGATACGCAGTATTTT

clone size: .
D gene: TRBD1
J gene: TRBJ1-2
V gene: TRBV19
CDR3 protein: CASSISRGSYGYTF
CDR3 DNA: TGTGCCAGTAGTATATCCAGGGGGTCTTATGGCTACACCTTC

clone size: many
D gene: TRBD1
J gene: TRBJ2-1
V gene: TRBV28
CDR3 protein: CASRAPGTGNNEQFF
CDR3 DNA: TGTGCCAGCAGGGCCCCCGGGACAGGGAACAATGAGCAGTTCTTC

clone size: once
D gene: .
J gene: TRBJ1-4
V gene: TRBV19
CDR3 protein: CASSTTTAAPSNEKLFF
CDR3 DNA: TGTGCCAGTAGTACGACTACAGCAGCCCCCTCGAATGAAAAACTGTTTTTT

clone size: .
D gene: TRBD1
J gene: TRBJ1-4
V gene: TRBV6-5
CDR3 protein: CASSSRWGTGNEKLFF
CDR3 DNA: TGTGCCAGCAGTTCGCGGTGGGGGACAGGGAATGAAAAACTGTTTTTT

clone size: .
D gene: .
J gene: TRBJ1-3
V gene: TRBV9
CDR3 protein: CASSVGNTIYF
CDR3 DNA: TGTGCCAGCAGCGTGGGAAACACCATATATTTT

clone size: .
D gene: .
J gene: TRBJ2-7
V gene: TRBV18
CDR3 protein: CASSGTNEQYF
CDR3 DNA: TGTGCCAGCTCAGGGACCAACGAGCAGTACTTC

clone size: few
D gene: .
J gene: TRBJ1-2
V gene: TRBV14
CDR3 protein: CASSPRTEGGYTF
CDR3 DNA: TGTGCCAGCAGCCCGAGGACAGAGGGGGGCTACACCTTC

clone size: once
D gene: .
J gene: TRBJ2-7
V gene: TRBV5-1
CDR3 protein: CASSLGGMSGEQYF
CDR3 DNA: TGCGCCAGCAGCTTGGGGGGGATGAGCGGAGAGCAGTACTTC

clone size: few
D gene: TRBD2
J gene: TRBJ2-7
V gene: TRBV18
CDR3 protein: CASSPTSGRPVEQYF
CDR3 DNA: TGTGCCAGCTCACCAACTAGCGGGAGGCCCGTAGAGCAGTACTTC

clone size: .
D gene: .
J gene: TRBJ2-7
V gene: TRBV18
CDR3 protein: CASSPLGGLDEQYF
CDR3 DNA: TGTGCCAGCTCACCCTTAGGGGGGCTGGACGAGCAGTACTTC

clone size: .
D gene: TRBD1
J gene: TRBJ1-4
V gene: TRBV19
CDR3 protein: CASSPSRDRGNEKLFF
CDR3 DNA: TGTGCCAGTAGTCCGTCGAGGGACAGGGGTAATGAAAAACTGTTTTTT

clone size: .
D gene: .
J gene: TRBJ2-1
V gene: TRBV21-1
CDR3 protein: CASSKATGRPPYNEQFF
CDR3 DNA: TGTGCCAGCAGCAAAGCTACCGGGAGGCCCCCCTACAATGAGCAGTTCTTC

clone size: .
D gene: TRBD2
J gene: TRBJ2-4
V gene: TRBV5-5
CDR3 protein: CASSSQGGDIQYF
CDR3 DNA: TGTGCCAGCAGCTCCCAGGGAGGGGACATTCAGTACTTC

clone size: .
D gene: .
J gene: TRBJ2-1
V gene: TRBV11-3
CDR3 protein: CASSFEYSYNEQFF
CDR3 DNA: TGTGCCAGCAGCTTCGAATACTCCTACAATGAGCAGTTCTTC

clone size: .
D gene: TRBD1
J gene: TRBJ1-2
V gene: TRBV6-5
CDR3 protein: CASSPRQGAVYGYTF
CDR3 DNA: TGTGCCAGCAGCCCGAGACAGGGGGCGGTCTATGGCTACACCTTC

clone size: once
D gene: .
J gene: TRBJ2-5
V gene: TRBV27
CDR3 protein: CASSSWGPDEETQYF
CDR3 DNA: TGTGCCAGCAGTTCTTGGGGGCCGGACGAAGAGACCCAGTACTTC

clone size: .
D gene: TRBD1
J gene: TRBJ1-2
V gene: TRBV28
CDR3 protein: CASSIKRDREYF
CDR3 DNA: TGTGCCAGCAGTATAAAACGGGACAGGGAATACTTC

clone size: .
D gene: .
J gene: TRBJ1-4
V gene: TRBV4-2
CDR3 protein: CASSQDSGQHEKLFF
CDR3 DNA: TGTGCCAGCAGCCAAGATAGCGGACAGCATGAAAAACTGTTTTTT